Following are 18 T cell receptor beta chains from one sample sequenced in a study of blood T cell repertoires in COVID-19. Generated by immunoSEQ multiplex PCR, the TCRdb table keeps only in-frame clones and is missing some. The sample records around 260,000 clones, around 87% being singletons. The sequenced sample consisted of peripheral blood. Every receptor here comes from a woman in her 50s with acute or convalescent COVID-19.

The chain joins TRBV10-3 to TRBJ2-3; D is possibly TRBD1 (6 bases). V lost 6 bases and J lost 0, with 28 bases in between. The germline V gene encodes CDR1 ENHRY and CDR2 SYGVKD. The CDR3 covers 20 residues. The CDR3 region has the DNA TGTGCCATCAGCATTCGATGGAATTCGGACAGCCTAACTAGCACAGATACGCAGTATTTT. This gives the protein CAISIRWNSDSLTSTDTQYF.

The table lists this clone with a count of one. This chain uses TRBV28 with TRBJ2-5, with TRBD2 identical over 11 bases. After removal of 2 bases from V and 0 bases from J, the junction contained 11 bases not matched to a gene. Germline-derived CDR1 and CDR2 are MDHEN and SYDVKM. This CDR3 spans 19 amino acids. The CDR3 loop is CASSLPLLAGVEDQETQYF. The CDR3 coding sequence is TGTGCCAGCAGTTTACCCCTACTAGCGGGAGTGGAGGACCAAGAGACCCAGTACTTC.

This rearrangement joins TRBV7-2 to TRBJ2-7; 8 bases are a match to TRBD2. The CDR3 contains 16 residues. Germline V gene sequence: CDR1 SGHTA, CDR2 FQGNSA. V trimming: 1 base; J trimming: 3 bases; junction bases outside the gene matches: 8. For the CDR3, the DNA is TGTGCCAGCAGCTTAGGCCCGGGCGGGGGGCACTACGAGCAGTACTTC. The encoded protein is CASSLGPGGGHYEQYF.

The rearrangement links TRBV7-2 to TRBJ2-3; 8 bases line up with TRBD2. The CDR3 totals 15 residues. Germline V CDR1 and CDR2: SGHTA, FQGNSA. J lost 3 bases, V lost 5 bases, and 7 bases had no gene match. The CDR3 protein is CASSVSGTSTDTQYF. DNA of the CDR3: TGTGCCAGCAGCGTTAGCGGGACTTCAACAGATACGCAGTATTTT. Based on the CDR3 plus reference TRBV7-2 and TRBJ2-3, the full variable domain is GAGVSQSPSNKVTEKGKDVELRCDPISGHTALYWYRQSLGQGLEFLIYFQGNSAPDKSGLPSDRFSAERTGGSVSTLTIQRTQQEDSAVYLCASSVSGTSTDTQYFGPGTRLTVL.

The CDR3 coding sequence is TGCGCCAGCAGCTTGGAGAACGGGGGGCGCACTGAAGCTTTCTTT. Protein: CASSLENGGRTEAFF. This chain joins TRBV5-1 and TRBJ1-1, with D possibly TRBD1 on 6 matching bases. CDR1 and CDR2 from the germline V gene are SGHRS and YFSETQ. Trimming took off 0 bases at V and 4 bases at J, with 13 bases between the two ends. The CDR3 runs 15 residues.

This clone was recorded a few times. J is TRBJ1-5 and V is TRBV19, with 8 bases that match TRBD1. This CDR3 region has 19 residues. V trimming: 3 bases; J trimming: 6 bases; junction bases outside the gene matches: 19. Germline V lookup: CDR1 LNHDA, CDR2 SQIVND (reference sequence). The DNA for the CDR3 is TGTGCCAGTAGTATGTACTGGGGGACAGGTAACCTCCTGGTTCAGCCCCAGCATTTT. Amino acid sequence: CASSMYWGTGNLLVQPQHF.

The V gene is TRBV6-1, the J gene TRBJ2-7, with TRBD2 matching over 12 bases. Germline lookup yields CDR1 MNHNS and CDR2 SASEGT. The V gene end was trimmed by 1 base and the J gene end by 4 bases; junction bases not matched to a gene: 17. The CDR3 covers 20 residues. DNA for the CDR3: TGTGCCAGCAGTGAAGTTCTCTTCTGGCTAGCGGGAGGGGTAGGGTACGAGCAGTACTTC. This gives the protein CASSEVLFWLAGGVGYEQYF.

The chain combines TRBV7-9 with TRBJ1-5; 7 positions agree with TRBD1. Germline trimming cut 5 bases from V and 6 bases from J; bases unmatched to any gene: 7. From germline, CDR1 is SEHNR and CDR2 FQNEAQ (reference sequence). This CDR3 is 14 amino acids long. CDR3 DNA sequence: TGTGCCAGCAGCGACACAGGGGTATCTCAGCCCCAGCATTTT. Its translation: CASSDTGVSQPQHF.

The gene calls are TRBV4-2 and TRBJ1-2, with D perhaps TRBD1 (6 bases). This CDR3 comprises 15 residues. Germline assignment: CDR1 LGHNA and CDR2 YNFKEQ. Between the trimmed V and J ends, which lost 0 bases and 4 bases, there was a span of 12 bases. CDR3 in amino acids: CASSQDFGQTYGYTF. The CDR3 nucleotides read TGTGCCAGCAGCCAAGATTTTGGACAGACCTATGGCTACACCTTC.

The chain has TRBV5-4 and TRBJ2-3, with D possibly matching TRBD2 (6 bases). The CDR3 extends over 16 amino acids. The germline V gene has CDR1 SGHNT and CDR2 YYREEE (reference sequence). The V gene lost 0 bases and the J gene lost 5 bases, with 16 bases spanning the gap. For the CDR3, the DNA is TGTGCCAGCAGCTTGGCGATTAAAACCGGGGGAGATACGCAGTATTTT. Translating it yields CASSLAIKTGGDTQYF.

The CDR3 DNA follows: TGCGCCAGCAGCTGGCCGTCAGGGGCGGGAGAGACCCAGTACTTC. Translation gives CASSWPSGAGETQYF. The chain is built from TRBV5-1 and TRBJ2-5; TRBD1 might be the D (6 bases). Trimming stripped 3 bases from V and 4 bases from J, with 16 bases between. The CDR3 covers 15 residues. CDR1 SGHRS and CDR2 YFSETQ come from the germline V gene.

The rearrangement links TRBV9 to TRBJ1-1, with a tentative D call TRBD1 (6 bases). Germline V lookup: CDR1 SGDLS, CDR2 YYNGEE. The ends were cut back, 3 bases at V and 3 bases at J, with 21 bases in the middle. The CDR3 has 17 residues. The CDR3 region has the DNA TGTGCCAGCAGCGGGGACAAGGCTTTCCCCATAGACACTGAAGCTTTCTTT. The encoded protein is CASSGDKAFPIDTEAFF.

The chain joins TRBV7-2 to TRBJ1-1, with D tentatively TRBD1 (5 bases). The CDR3 is 15 residues long. Deletions cut 5 bases from V and 0 bases from J, with 13 bases between. CDR1 and CDR2 from the germline V gene are SGHTA and FQGNSA. The chain's CDR3 is CASSATGRVNTEAFF. The CDR3 DNA is TGTGCCAGCAGCGCCACAGGACGGGTGAACACTGAAGCTTTCTTT.

This clone was seen a single time. The gene calls are TRBV14 and TRBJ2-1; 8 bases align to TRBD2. This CDR3 is built from 15 residues. V shed 2 bases, J shed 1 base, and the junction held 1 base outside the gene matches. The germline V gene encodes CDR1 SGHDN and CDR2 FVKESK. For the CDR3, the DNA is TGTGCCAGCAGCCAACGGGGGGGGTCCTACAATGAGCAGTTCTTC. Translation gives CASSQRGGSYNEQFF. Filled out from reference TRBV14 and TRBJ2-1, the complete variable domain reads EAGVTQFPSHSVIEKGQTVTLRCDPISGHDNLYWYRRVMGKEIKFLLHFVKESKQDESGMPNNRFLAERTGGTYSTLKVQPAELEDSGVYFCASSQRGGSYNEQFFGPGTRLTVL.

The CDR3 DNA sequence: TGTGCCAGCAGTTTGGACAGGGTGCGTGATGGCTACACCTTC. Translated: CASSLDRVRDGYTF. The gene calls are TRBV27 and TRBJ1-2; 8 bases agree with TRBD1. CDR3 length equals 14 residues. Unmatched junction bases numbered 6, after V lost 3 bases and J lost 6 bases. In germline, CDR1 is MNHEY, CDR2 SMNVEV (reference sequence).

This chain joins TRBV27 and TRBJ2-7, with 10 bases matching TRBD2. The length of the CDR3 is 17 residues. In germline, CDR1 is MNHEY, CDR2 SMNVEV (reference sequence). Germline trimming cut 1 base from V and 4 bases from J; bases unmatched to any gene: 10. The CDR3 loop is CASSLFAPSGSLYEQYF. CDR3 sequence (DNA): TGTGCCAGCAGTTTATTTGCCCCTAGCGGGAGTTTATACGAGCAGTACTTC.

The rearrangement links TRBV11-3 to TRBJ2-2; D ambiguous. Deletions cut 5 bases from V and 5 bases from J, with 12 bases between. This CDR3 is 14 amino acids long. From germline, CDR1 is SGHNT and CDR2 YENEEA. CDR3 nucleotides: TGTGCCAGCAGCACGACTGGAGAAACCGGGGAGCTGTTTTTT. This sequence encodes CASSTTGETGELFF.

This chain connects TRBV7-2 to TRBJ1-1; D gene unclear. The germline V gene encodes CDR1 SGHTA and CDR2 FQGNSA. Deletions cut 1 base from V and 2 bases from J, with 11 bases between. This CDR3 region has 15 residues. The CDR3 DNA is TGTGCCAGCAGCTTAGTCGGGTCCCCCAACACTGAAGCTTTCTTT. Protein product: CASSLVGSPNTEAFF.